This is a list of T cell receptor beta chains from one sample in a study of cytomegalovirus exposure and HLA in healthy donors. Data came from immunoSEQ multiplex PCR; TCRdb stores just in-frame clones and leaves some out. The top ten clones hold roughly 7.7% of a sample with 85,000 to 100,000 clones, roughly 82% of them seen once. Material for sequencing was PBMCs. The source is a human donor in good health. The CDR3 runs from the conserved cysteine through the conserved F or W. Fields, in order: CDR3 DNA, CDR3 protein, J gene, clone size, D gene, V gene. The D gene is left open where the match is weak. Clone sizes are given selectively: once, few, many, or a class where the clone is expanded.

CDR3nt: TGTGCCAGCAGCGTAGAGGGGCGGTCTGGAAACACCATATATTTT
CDR3aa: CASSVEGRSGNTIYF
j_gene: TRBJ1-3
abundance: NA
d_gene: NA
v_gene: TRBV9

CDR3nt: TGCAGTGCTGGTGGCCCCAGCGAGCAGTACTTC
CDR3aa: CSAGGPSEQYF
j_gene: TRBJ2-7
abundance: NA
d_gene: NA
v_gene: TRBV20-1

CDR3nt: TGTGCCAGCAACCGACAGGGCAAGGACACTGAAGCTTTCTTT
CDR3aa: CASNRQGKDTEAFF
j_gene: TRBJ1-1
abundance: NA
d_gene: TRBD1
v_gene: TRBV7-2

CDR3nt: TGTGCCAGCAGTTATCAGGGAAACACTGAAGCTTTCTTT
CDR3aa: CASSYQGNTEAFF
j_gene: TRBJ1-1
abundance: NA
d_gene: NA
v_gene: TRBV27

CDR3nt: TGTGCCAGCAGCGTCACAGGACAGCCGGAGACCCAGTACTTC
CDR3aa: CASSVTGQPETQYF
j_gene: TRBJ2-5
abundance: once
d_gene: NA
v_gene: TRBV9

CDR3nt: TGCGCCAGCAGCCCCGGACAGGGGAGTGACTATGGCTACACCTTC
CDR3aa: CASSPGQGSDYGYTF
j_gene: TRBJ1-2
abundance: NA
d_gene: TRBD1
v_gene: TRBV5-1

CDR3nt: TGTGCCAGCAGCCTGCGGGCGGTGGGTGGCACAGATACGCAGTATTTT
CDR3aa: CASSLRAVGGTDTQYF
j_gene: TRBJ2-3
abundance: NA
d_gene: NA
v_gene: TRBV5-4

CDR3nt: TGTGCCAGCAGTTACTCGGTGGGGACAGGGGTCAAAGAGCAGTACTTC
CDR3aa: CASSYSVGTGVKEQYF
j_gene: TRBJ2-7
abundance: few
d_gene: TRBD1
v_gene: TRBV6-5

CDR3nt: TGCGCCAGCAGCTTGGAGGGACTAGCGGGAGAGACCCAGTACTTC
CDR3aa: CASSLEGLAGETQYF
j_gene: TRBJ2-5
abundance: NA
d_gene: TRBD2
v_gene: TRBV5-1

CDR3nt: TGTGCCAGCAGACCGACAGACGCTCAGCCCCAGCATTTT
CDR3aa: CASRPTDAQPQHF
j_gene: TRBJ1-5
abundance: NA
d_gene: NA
v_gene: TRBV6-5

CDR3nt: TGTGCCAGCAGTGGACAGGGTACCGTGGCTGAAGCTTTCTTT
CDR3aa: CASSGQGTVAEAFF
j_gene: TRBJ1-1
abundance: few
d_gene: TRBD1
v_gene: TRBV5-4

CDR3nt: TGTGCCAGCAGTGAGGGACTAGCGGGGCTCTCCTACAATGAGCAGTTCTTC
CDR3aa: CASSEGLAGLSYNEQFF
j_gene: TRBJ2-1
abundance: few
d_gene: TRBD2
v_gene: TRBV2

CDR3nt: TGCGCCAGCAGCCAGGAACTCCGGCACACTGAAGCTTTCTTT
CDR3aa: CASSQELRHTEAFF
j_gene: TRBJ1-1
abundance: NA
d_gene: NA
v_gene: TRBV5-1

CDR3nt: TGCGCCAGCAGCTTATTGGGGGGGGATGGTGGCTACACCTTC
CDR3aa: CASSLLGGDGGYTF
j_gene: TRBJ1-2
abundance: NA
d_gene: NA
v_gene: TRBV5-1

CDR3nt: TGTGCCAGCAGTCAAGGGGGCCCTTACGAGCAGTACTTC
CDR3aa: CASSQGGPYEQYF
j_gene: TRBJ2-7
abundance: NA
d_gene: TRBD1
v_gene: TRBV27

CDR3nt: TGTGCCAGCAGTATCCGGGACAAAGGAAACACCATATATTTT
CDR3aa: CASSIRDKGNTIYF
j_gene: TRBJ1-3
abundance: NA
d_gene: NA
v_gene: TRBV27

CDR3nt: TGTGCCAGCAGCCAGGGGCGGGGGGCAATATCCTACGAGCAGTACTTC
CDR3aa: CASSQGRGAISYEQYF
j_gene: TRBJ2-7
abundance: NA
d_gene: TRBD2
v_gene: TRBV5-4

CDR3nt: TGTGCCAGCAGCCGTAATAGCGGCCAAGAGACCCAGTACTTC
CDR3aa: CASSRNSGQETQYF
j_gene: TRBJ2-5
abundance: NA
d_gene: NA
v_gene: TRBV11-2

CDR3nt: TGTGCCAGCAGCGTAACTAGCGGTCACAATGAGCAGTTCTTC
CDR3aa: CASSVTSGHNEQFF
j_gene: TRBJ2-1
abundance: many
d_gene: TRBD2
v_gene: TRBV9

CDR3nt: TGCAGCGTTACCACCGGGACAGCAGCCTCCTACGAGCAGTACTTC
CDR3aa: CSVTTGTAASYEQYF
j_gene: TRBJ2-7
abundance: NA
d_gene: TRBD1
v_gene: TRBV29-1

CDR3nt: TGTGCCAGCAGTGAAGGGGCTGGACAGCGGTATGGCTACACCTTC
CDR3aa: CASSEGAGQRYGYTF
j_gene: TRBJ1-2
abundance: NA
d_gene: NA
v_gene: TRBV6-1

CDR3nt: TGTGCCAGCAGCTTAAGGACAGGGGGTATCCAAGAGACCCAGTACTTC
CDR3aa: CASSLRTGGIQETQYF
j_gene: TRBJ2-5
abundance: NA
d_gene: TRBD1
v_gene: TRBV13

CDR3nt: TGTGCCAGCAGCTTAGAATCGGGGACTAGAACCACAGATACGCAGTATTTT
CDR3aa: CASSLESGTRTTDTQYF
j_gene: TRBJ2-3
abundance: NA
d_gene: TRBD2
v_gene: TRBV7-6

CDR3nt: TGTGCCGTAGCCACGGGTATGAACACTGAAGCTTTCTTT
CDR3aa: CAVATGMNTEAFF
j_gene: TRBJ1-1
abundance: NA
d_gene: NA
v_gene: TRBV6-5

CDR3nt: TGTGCCAGCAGTGGTCCGGGACAGATGTATGGCTACACCTTC
CDR3aa: CASSGPGQMYGYTF
j_gene: TRBJ1-2
abundance: NA
d_gene: TRBD1
v_gene: TRBV6-1

CDR3nt: TGTGCCAGCAGCTCCTCCGGGAGTATCGGTGGGAGCAATGAGCAGTTCTTC
CDR3aa: CASSSSGSIGGSNEQFF
j_gene: TRBJ2-1
abundance: NA
d_gene: NA
v_gene: TRBV7-9

CDR3nt: TGCGCCAGCAGCCCTAACGATGACACTTTTTACTCTGGAAACACCATATATTTT
CDR3aa: CASSPNDDTFYSGNTIYF
j_gene: TRBJ1-3
abundance: NA
d_gene: NA
v_gene: TRBV5-1

CDR3nt: TGTGCCAGCAGCTTATACGCGACAGGGGACTATGGCTACACCTTC
CDR3aa: CASSLYATGDYGYTF
j_gene: TRBJ1-2
abundance: NA
d_gene: TRBD1
v_gene: TRBV7-9

CDR3nt: TGCGCCAGCAGCGTGGAGAGGACTGCCCTTGCGAGCGAGCAGTTCTTC
CDR3aa: CASSVERTALASEQFF
j_gene: TRBJ2-1
abundance: NA
d_gene: NA
v_gene: TRBV5-1

CDR3nt: TGTGCCAGCAGCTTTGGGACAGGGGGCCCAGAGACCCAGTACTTC
CDR3aa: CASSFGTGGPETQYF
j_gene: TRBJ2-5
abundance: NA
d_gene: TRBD1
v_gene: TRBV11-2

CDR3nt: TGTGCCAGCAGCCAAGAAGCGGGGGCGCTTCTGGTGGCTTTCTTT
CDR3aa: CASSQEAGALLVAFF
j_gene: TRBJ1-1
abundance: NA
d_gene: NA
v_gene: TRBV14

CDR3nt: TGTGCCAGCAGCTTGAGGGGGGGAACTACTAATGAAAAACTGTTTTTT
CDR3aa: CASSLRGGTTNEKLFF
j_gene: TRBJ1-4
abundance: NA
d_gene: NA
v_gene: TRBV5-4

CDR3nt: TGTGCCAGCAGCCAAGATCCCGGACTAGCGCCCTCGGCACATACGCAGTATTTT
CDR3aa: CASSQDPGLAPSAHTQYF
j_gene: TRBJ2-3
abundance: NA
d_gene: TRBD2
v_gene: TRBV14

CDR3nt: TGTGCCAGCAGCTTTGGGGCAGGCTACGAGCAGTACTTC
CDR3aa: CASSFGAGYEQYF
j_gene: TRBJ2-7
abundance: NA
d_gene: NA
v_gene: TRBV11-2

CDR3nt: TGCAGCGTTGAGCTGGGGGGACCCAACTATGGCTACACCTTC
CDR3aa: CSVELGGPNYGYTF
j_gene: TRBJ1-2
abundance: NA
d_gene: NA
v_gene: TRBV29-1

CDR3nt: TGCAGCGCTGCAGGGGGCACCTACGAGCAGTACTTC
CDR3aa: CSAAGGTYEQYF
j_gene: TRBJ2-7
abundance: NA
d_gene: TRBD1
v_gene: TRBV29-1

CDR3nt: TGTGCCAGCAGCCTGATTACAGGGGCTGAAGCTTTCTTT
CDR3aa: CASSLITGAEAFF
j_gene: TRBJ1-1
abundance: NA
d_gene: TRBD1
v_gene: TRBV5-6

CDR3nt: TGCGCCAGCAGCCCCGTTAGCGGGGGGGCCCCAGATACGCAGTATTTT
CDR3aa: CASSPVSGGAPDTQYF
j_gene: TRBJ2-3
abundance: NA
d_gene: TRBD2
v_gene: TRBV5-1

CDR3nt: TGTGCCAGCAGCCCCCAAACGGGGTGGGGTGGGACTGAAGCTTTCTTT
CDR3aa: CASSPQTGWGGTEAFF
j_gene: TRBJ1-1
abundance: NA
d_gene: NA
v_gene: TRBV5-4

CDR3nt: TGTGCCAGCACTTCGGGGACTAGCGACCAAGAGACCCAGTACTTC
CDR3aa: CASTSGTSDQETQYF
j_gene: TRBJ2-5
abundance: NA
d_gene: TRBD2
v_gene: TRBV5-5

CDR3nt: TGTGCCAGTACCGCGGGGGACTACAATGAGCAGTTCTTC
CDR3aa: CASTAGDYNEQFF
j_gene: TRBJ2-1
abundance: few
d_gene: TRBD2
v_gene: TRBV19

CDR3nt: TGTGCCTGGAGTAAAGGACTAGCGGACAATGAGCAGTTCTTC
CDR3aa: CAWSKGLADNEQFF
j_gene: TRBJ2-1
abundance: once
d_gene: TRBD2
v_gene: TRBV30

CDR3nt: TGTGCCAGCAGCCCCAGGGGGCGTTTCACTGAAGCTTTCTTC
CDR3aa: CASSPRGRFTEAFF
j_gene: TRBJ1-1
abundance: NA
d_gene: TRBD1
v_gene: TRBV5-6

CDR3nt: TGCGCCAGCAGCTTAACAGGGACCGCAACTAATGAAAAACTGTTTTTT
CDR3aa: CASSLTGTATNEKLFF
j_gene: TRBJ1-4
abundance: NA
d_gene: NA
v_gene: TRBV5-1

CDR3nt: TGTGCCAGCTCTAGGACAGGGAAACTCTCCTACGAGCAGTACTTC
CDR3aa: CASSRTGKLSYEQYF
j_gene: TRBJ2-7
abundance: NA
d_gene: TRBD1
v_gene: TRBV27

CDR3nt: TGCGCCAGCAGCTTTACCGGGACAGAGGAGAGAGGCTATGGCTACACCTTC
CDR3aa: CASSFTGTEERGYGYTF
j_gene: TRBJ1-2
abundance: once
d_gene: TRBD1
v_gene: TRBV5-1

CDR3nt: TGTGCCAGCAGTGAACAGGGGGCCGGGGAGCTGTTTTTT
CDR3aa: CASSEQGAGELFF
j_gene: TRBJ2-2
abundance: NA
d_gene: TRBD1
v_gene: TRBV6-1